The present TCR beta chain was sequenced within a study of chemoradiotherapy in HPV16-positive cancers. Study details: Candidate HPV-specific T-cell clones and common TCR motifs came from functional assays in a couple of HPV16-positive patients.

Whole-study results and caveats: The functional HPV-specific definition rests on just a couple of HPV16-positive patients. Candidate HPV-specific clones and E7-related TCR motifs grew in tumor during treatment.

The assay was immunoSEQ multiplex PCR, and TCRdb's table has in-frame clones only and misses some. Counted here are some 15,000 clones, about 80% occurring once; the ten biggest clones make up under 1.5%. The V end lost 1 base, the J end lost 3 bases, and 10 bases lay between the germline ends. CDR3 length equals 14 residues. The germline gives CDR1 SGHVS, CDR2 FNYEAQ. This clone was picked up a small number of times. Its antigen is undetermined. The TCR comes from a human donor with HPV-associated anogenital cancer. This sample was gathered from a patient who underwent chemoradiotherapy. This chain connects TRBV7-6 to TRBJ2-7; no clear D. CDR3 nucleotide sequence: TGTGCCAGCAGCTTAGTAGGCTCCGGCTACGAGCAGTACTTC. This sequence encodes CASSLVGSGYEQYF.